A single sample gave rise to the 11 T cell receptor beta chains below, sequenced in a study of identical twins. One entry per CDR3 protein results from TCRdb running MiXCR on the 5' RACE reads. The table records about 1.7 million distinct CDR3 sequences, about 32% of them present only once. Sequencing was done on a sample of cord blood. The receptors derive from a newborn girl in good health.

This clonotype was counted between two and nine times. The genes are TRBV9 and TRBJ1-1; no clear D. The germline gives CDR1 SGDLS, CDR2 YYNGEE. This CDR3 contains 17 residues. Trimming took 0 bases from V and 2 from J, leaving 17 bases between them. The CDR3 sequence: CASSVGPRTGDNTEAFF. CDR3 coding DNA: TGTGCCAGCAGCGTAGGTCCTAGGACCGGAGACAACACTGAAGCTTTCTTT.

This chain uses TRBV5-1 with TRBJ2-1, with TRBD2 identical over 11 bases. CDR3 length: 18 amino acids. V dropped 1 base and J dropped 3; count of bases not matched to a gene: 9. CDR1 is SGHRS and CDR2 is YFSETQ in the germline V gene. This CDR3 reads CASSLIASGGLIYNEQFF. CDR3 nucleotide sequence: TGCGCCAGCAGCTTGATCGCTAGCGGGGGGCTCATCTACAATGAGCAGTTCTTC.

CDR3: CASSLVGDRGPDTQYF. In DNA form, the CDR3 reads TGTGCCAGCAGCTTAGTAGGGGACAGGGGGCCAGATACGCAGTATTTT. The V gene is TRBV11-2, the J gene TRBJ2-3; 12 nucleotides line up with TRBD1. The CDR3 runs to 16 residues. Germline CDR1 and CDR2: SGHAT and FQNNGV. V lost 1 base, J lost 4 bases, and 3 bases stayed unmatched. Variable domain in full (rest from reference TRBV11-2 and TRBJ2-3): EAGVAQSPRYKIIEKRQSVAFWCNPISGHATLYWYQQILGQGPKLLIQFQNNGVVDDSQLPKDRFSAERLKGVDSTLKIQPAKLEDSAVYLCASSLVGDRGPDTQYFGPGTRLTVL.

CDR3 nucleotides: TGTGCCAGCAGTTTCCCGGGACTAGCGGGAGGGGATGAGCAGTTCTTC. The encoded protein is CASSFPGLAGGDEQFF. The rearrangement joins TRBV3-1 to TRBJ2-1; 16 bases agree with TRBD2. J lost 8 bases, V lost 6 bases, and 7 bases had no gene match. The germline gives CDR1 LGHDT, CDR2 YNNKEL (reference sequence). The CDR3 loop spans 16 amino acids.

The chain links TRBV4-1 to TRBJ2-1; 12 nucleotides agree with TRBD2. CDR3 length equals 15 residues. Trimming cost V 1 base and J 9 bases; bases outside gene matches: 4. The germline CDR1 and CDR2 sequences are MGHRA and YSYEKL. As DNA, the CDR3 is TGCGCCAGCAGCCAAGGGACTAGCGGGATTGGTGAGCAGTTCTTC. It yields the protein CASSQGTSGIGEQFF.

A few counts support this clonotype. The chain combines TRBV20-1 with TRBJ2-3, with 7 bases aligning to TRBD1. With V trimmed by 2 bases and J by 1 base, 9 bases remained unmatched. CDR3 length: 16 amino acids. The germline V gene has CDR1 DFQATT and CDR2 SNEGSKA (reference sequence). CDR3 protein: CSARHRQGSGTDTQYF. The CDR3 DNA follows: TGCAGTGCTAGACATCGACAGGGATCGGGCACAGATACGCAGTATTTT.

There are a few counts of this clonotype. The chain couples TRBV20-1 to TRBJ2-1, with 9 bases matching TRBD1. The V gene end was trimmed by 0 bases and the J gene end by 9 bases; junction bases not matched to a gene: 9. Germline V gene data show CDR1 as DFQATT and CDR2 as SNEGSKA (reference sequence). CDR3 length equals 15 residues. CDR3 DNA: TGCAGTGCTAGAGACGGGACAGGGAGTTTCGGTGAGCAGTTCTTC. Residues: CSARDGTGSFGEQFF.

This clonotype was counted only a few times. The chain links TRBV5-6 to TRBJ2-1; 14 bases are a match to TRBD2. This CDR3 comprises 16 residues. J lost 9 bases, V lost 4 bases, and 9 bases had no gene match. Per the germline V gene, CDR1 is SGHDT and CDR2 is YYEEEE. The CDR3 nucleotides read TGTGCCAGCAGCACTGGGACTAGCGGGAGTGGCGGTGAGCAGTTCTTC. Amino acid sequence: CASSTGTSGSGGEQFF.

This chain connects TRBV6-1 to TRBJ1-4, with 7 bases fitting TRBD1. J lost 7 bases, V lost 7 bases, and 9 bases had no gene match. This CDR3 is 14 amino acids long. The germline gives CDR1 MNHNS, CDR2 SASEGT. As DNA, the CDR3 is TGTGCCAGCACCCTCCGAAGGGGGCCTGAAAAACTGTTTTTT. It translates to CASTLRRGPEKLFF.

V usage is TRBV25-1 and J usage is TRBJ2-1; 11 bases agree with TRBD2. This CDR3 has 15 amino acids. Germline V gene sequence: CDR1 MGHDK, CDR2 SYGVNS. V was pared by 6 bases and J by 6 bases, with 7 bases of the junction left unmatched. The CDR3 spells CASRGTSGRVNEQFF. CDR3 DNA sequence: TGTGCCAGCAGGGGAACTAGCGGGAGAGTCAATGAGCAGTTCTTC.

This chain connects TRBV7-2 to TRBJ2-3; TRBD2 matches at 7 bases. The CDR3 contains 16 residues. Germline loops: CDR1 SGHTA, CDR2 FQGNSA. Unmatched junction bases numbered 12, after V lost 4 bases and J lost 5 bases. CDR3 residues: CASSSNGGGVRDTQYF. CDR3 nucleotide sequence: TGTGCCAGCAGCTCCAATGGCGGGGGTGTGAGAGATACGCAGTATTTT.